These T cell receptor beta chains were read from a single sample in a study of T cells after posttransplantation cyclophosphamide. Sequencing used immunoSEQ multiplex PCR; TCRdb keeps in-frame clones, though not all of them. The profile covers roughly 21,000 clones, with around 91% appearing a single time and about 2% taken by the ten largest. The input for sequencing was PBMCs, taken about 350 days after allogeneic stem cell transplant with calcineurin inhibitor and methotrexate. These receptors all come from a female patient between 30 and 45 years old who received an allogeneic stem cell transplant from an unrelated donor, was CMV-positive, and had acute and chronic GVHD. Part of the T cell pool may stem from the graft donor. Both conserved end residues are part of each CDR3. Each record gives: J gene, V gene, CDR3 protein.

TRBJ1-3 | TRBV9 | CASSASRGSGNTIYF
TRBJ2-2 | TRBV27 | CASKSPTVLRGTGELFF
TRBJ2-2 | TRBV11-2 | CASSLEAAVGELFF
TRBJ2-2 | TRBV7-7 | CASSLGGPTGELFF
TRBJ2-1 | TRBV11-2 | CASSLGGSGSYNEQFF
TRBJ2-1 | TRBV27 | CASSLTGGANNEQFF
TRBJ1-6 | TRBV19 | CASSGAGRYNSPLHF
TRBJ2-7 | TRBV13 | CASSSADLTSYEQYF
TRBJ1-2 | TRBV7-6 | CASSSSGMNYGYTF
TRBJ2-1 | TRBV6-6 | CASSPYRDVYDEQFF
TRBJ2-7 | TRBV7-8 | CASSFWGDEQYF
TRBJ1-2 | TRBV4-3 | CASSPGLAGEMDYGYTF
TRBJ2-7 | TRBV7-6 | CASSLGVSSGVAYEQYF
TRBJ2-3 | TRBV19 | CASSITSGSGTQYF
TRBJ2-3 | TRBV6-1 | CASNRWTSTDTQYF
TRBJ2-3 | TRBV5-6 | CASSPPSGSSAQYF
TRBJ2-1 | TRBV30 | CAWRGGLAGGAYNEQFF
TRBJ2-3 | TRBV11-2 | CASSLGETSGVDTQYF
TRBJ2-1 | TRBV11-3 | CASSLKGRGEQFF
TRBJ1-1 | TRBV19 | CASSPTIRGGTEAFF
TRBJ2-1 | TRBV6-1 | CASSSRTYNEQFF
TRBJ2-2 | TRBV27 | CASAPIGDTGELFF
TRBJ2-5 | TRBV27 | CASSLTRDSLIQETQYF
TRBJ2-1 | TRBV7-9 | CASSSRREEISYNEQFF
TRBJ2-5 | TRBV9 | CASSVGGRGAQETQYF
TRBJ2-5 | TRBV27 | CASSLLGTDETQYF
TRBJ2-5 | TRBV9 | CASSRSSGRGGQETQYF
TRBJ2-1 | TRBV9 | CASSVAPNEQFF
TRBJ2-1 | TRBV30 | CAWSLPPLTSSYNEQFF
TRBJ2-7 | TRBV5-5 | CASGGQGVSEQYF